The sequence of this TCR beta chain was determined in a study of shared clonotypes between healthy human individuals. Both subsets, CD45RA+ naive and CD45RA-negative memory, were split from the CD4+ cells. TCRdb's copy holds only in-frame clones and misses some; the assay was immunoSEQ multiplex PCR. The top ten hold approximately 1% of the sample, which has over a million clones, around 95% seen once. The V gene's germline CDR1 is SGHDT and CDR2 YYEEEE. V gave up 5 bases and J gave up 1 base, with 16 bases separating them. The CDR3 consists of 15 residues. The sequence was collected from a man aged 30-40 years in good health. Sample: naive CD4+ T cells sorted from blood. The subset denotes: CD45RA+ positively selected. The V call is TRBV5-6, the J call TRBJ2-7; perhaps TRBD2 as D (6 bases). The CDR3, as DNA: TGTGCCAGCAGAGTGGGGAGGACGGGGTCCTACGAGCAGTACTTC. Protein: CASRVGRTGSYEQYF.